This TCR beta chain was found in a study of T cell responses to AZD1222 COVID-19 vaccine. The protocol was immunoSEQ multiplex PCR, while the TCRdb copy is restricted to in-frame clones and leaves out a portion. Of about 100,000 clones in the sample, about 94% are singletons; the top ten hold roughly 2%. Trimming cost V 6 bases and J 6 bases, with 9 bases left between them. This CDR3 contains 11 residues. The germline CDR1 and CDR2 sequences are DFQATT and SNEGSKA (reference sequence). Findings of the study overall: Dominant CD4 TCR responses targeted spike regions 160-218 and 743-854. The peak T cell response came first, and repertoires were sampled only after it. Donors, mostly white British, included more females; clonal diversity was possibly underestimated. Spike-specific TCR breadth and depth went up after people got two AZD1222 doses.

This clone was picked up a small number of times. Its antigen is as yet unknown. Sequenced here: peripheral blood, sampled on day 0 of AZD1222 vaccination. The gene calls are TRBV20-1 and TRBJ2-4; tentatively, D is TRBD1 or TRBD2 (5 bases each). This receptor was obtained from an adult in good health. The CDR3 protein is CSAGDGNIQYF. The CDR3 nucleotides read TGCAGTGCCGGGGACGGAAACATTCAGTACTTC.